What follows describes a single TCR beta chain. The data were obtained in a study of sequential checkpoint blockade in melanoma. Treatment described: randomized to nivolumab then ipilimumab (arm A) or the reverse (arm B). Some clones are missing from TCRdb's copy, which holds only in-frame ones; the method was immunoSEQ multiplex PCR. The top ten clones hold 10% to 15% of a sample with about 27,000 clones, 70% to 80% of them seen once. Germline CDR1 reads MNHEY; CDR2 reads SMNVEV (reference sequence). This CDR3 has 16 amino acids. Unmatched junction bases numbered 6, after V lost 0 bases and J lost 4 bases.

Sequences were derived from CD8+ T cells sorted from blood (inferred from file names), sampled from a patient given nivolumab and ipilimumab in sequence. The rearrangement joins TRBV27 to TRBJ2-5, with 9 bases fitting TRBD2. This TCR came from a human donor with melanoma. CDR3 in amino acids: CASSLSSSGVRETQYF. The DNA for the CDR3 is TGTGCCAGCAGTTTATCGTCTAGCGGGGTCCGAGAGACCCAGTACTTC.